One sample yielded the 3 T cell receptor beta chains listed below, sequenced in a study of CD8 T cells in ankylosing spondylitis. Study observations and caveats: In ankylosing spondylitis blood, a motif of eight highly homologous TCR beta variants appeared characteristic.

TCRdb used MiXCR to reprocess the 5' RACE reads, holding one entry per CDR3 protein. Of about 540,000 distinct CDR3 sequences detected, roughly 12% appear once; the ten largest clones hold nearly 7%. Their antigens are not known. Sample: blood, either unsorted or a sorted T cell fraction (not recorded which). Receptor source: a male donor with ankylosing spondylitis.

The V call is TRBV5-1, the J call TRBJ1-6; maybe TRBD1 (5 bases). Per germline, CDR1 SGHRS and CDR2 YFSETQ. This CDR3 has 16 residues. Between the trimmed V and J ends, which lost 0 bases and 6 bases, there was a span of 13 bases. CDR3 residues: CASSLDGGGGNSPLHF. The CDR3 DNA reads TGCGCCAGCAGCTTGGACGGGGGAGGAGGTAATTCACCCCTCCACTTT.

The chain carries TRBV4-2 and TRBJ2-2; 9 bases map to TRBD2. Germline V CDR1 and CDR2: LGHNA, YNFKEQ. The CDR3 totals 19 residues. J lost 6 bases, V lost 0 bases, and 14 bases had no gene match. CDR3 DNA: TGTGCCAGCAGCCAAGATCAGGGTAGCGGGAGAGGTGGCGCCGGGGAGCTGTTTTTT. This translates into CASSQDQGSGRGGAGELFF.

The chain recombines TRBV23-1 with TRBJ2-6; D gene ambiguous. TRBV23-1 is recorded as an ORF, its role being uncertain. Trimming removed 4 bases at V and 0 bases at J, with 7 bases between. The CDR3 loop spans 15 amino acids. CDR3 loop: CASSRLISGANVLTF. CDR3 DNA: TGCGCCAGCAGTCGACTTATCTCTGGGGCCAACGTCCTGACTTTC.